The entry below gives a single T cell receptor beta chain sequence along with its context. Authors' methods: Nucleated cell counts were estimated from reference gene primer amplification. Profiled with immunoSEQ multiplex PCR; TCRdb holds only in-frame clones, not every one. V and J calls and clone size are copied from that table; D and trimming were computed from the DNA. In the table there are roughly 66,000 clones, less than 85% of which are singletons. The sample belongs to a study of blood T cell repertoires in COVID-19. As for the study in general: Both acute and convalescent COVID-19 samples were obtained from the United States, Italy and Spain. From T cells, B-cell-depleted T cells, or PBMCs came the material, which was cDNA or gDNA.

Deletions cut 5 bases from V and 5 bases from J, with 17 bases between. The CDR3 covers 15 residues. CDR1 and CDR2 from the germline V gene are SGDLS and YYNGEE. This sequence was found in a man aged 55 to 69 with acute or convalescent COVID-19. The V and J genes are TRBV9 and TRBJ2-1; TRBD2 is a possible D gene (7 bases). Material: peripheral blood. CDR3 loop: CASSFSWGGDNEQFF. In DNA form, the CDR3 reads TGTGCCAGCAGTTTTTCTTGGGGGGGCGACAATGAGCAGTTCTTC.